Listed below are T cell receptor beta chains from one sample, sequenced in a study of identical twins. One entry per CDR3 protein, called by TCRdb with MiXCR from the 5' RACE reads. This sample yields 400,000 to 550,000 distinct CDR3 sequences, of which more than 13% are seen a single time; approximately 0.98% belongs to the top ten. The sample also formed part of further work on yellow fever vaccine responses in identical twins.

Sequenced: CD4+ T cells sorted from blood. These receptors were obtained from a woman younger than 35 in good health. Each CDR3 is given with its conserved first and last residue. The order of the fields is CDR3 length, J gene, V gene, D gene, clone size, CDR3 protein, CDR3 DNA. The D gene is left open where the match is weak. Some rows have no size entry. The others give once, few or many, or a class for an expanded clone.

len: 16; j_gene: TRBJ2-3; v_gene: TRBV4-1; d_gene: TRBD2; abundance: few; CDR3aa: CASSQEGTSRADTQYF; CDR3nt: TGCGCCAGCAGCCAGGAGGGGACTAGCCGCGCAGATACGCAGTATTTT
len: 15; j_gene: TRBJ2-1; v_gene: TRBV19; d_gene: TRBD1; abundance: .; CDR3aa: CASSVAWTGSGEQFF; CDR3nt: TGTGCCAGTAGTGTAGCATGGACAGGGAGCGGTGAGCAGTTCTTC
len: 15; j_gene: TRBJ2-3; v_gene: TRBV2; d_gene: .; abundance: few; CDR3aa: CASRGLASRTDTQYF; CDR3nt: TGTGCCAGCAGGGGGCTAGCGAGCCGCACAGATACGCAGTATTTT
len: 16; j_gene: TRBJ2-7; v_gene: TRBV14; d_gene: .; abundance: .; CDR3aa: CASSQEASGRTYEQYF; CDR3nt: TGTGCCAGCAGCCAAGAAGCTTCGGGAAGAACCTACGAGCAGTACTTC
len: 15; j_gene: TRBJ2-2; v_gene: TRBV7-2; d_gene: .; abundance: many; CDR3aa: CASSPAAGLTGELFF; CDR3nt: TGTGCCAGCAGTCCTGCCGCGGGGCTCACCGGGGAGCTGTTTTTT
len: 14; j_gene: TRBJ2-7; v_gene: TRBV6-2/TRBV6-3; d_gene: TRBD1; abundance: few; CDR3aa: CASSSGQGADEQYF; CDR3nt: TGTGCCAGCAGTTCCGGACAGGGGGCCGACGAGCAGTACTTC
len: 15; j_gene: TRBJ2-1; v_gene: TRBV4-3; d_gene: TRBD2; abundance: few; CDR3aa: CASSLEGLAGGEQFF; CDR3nt: TGCGCCAGCAGCCTGGAGGGGCTAGCGGGAGGTGAGCAGTTCTTC
len: 12; j_gene: TRBJ1-1; v_gene: TRBV2; d_gene: .; abundance: .; CDR3aa: CASTLGNTEAFF; CDR3nt: TGTGCCAGCACCCTCGGCAACACTGAAGCTTTCTTT
len: 14; j_gene: TRBJ1-1; v_gene: TRBV7-9; d_gene: TRBD1; abundance: .; CDR3aa: CASSPTGGIAEAFF; CDR3nt: TGTGCCAGCAGTCCGACAGGGGGCATTGCTGAAGCTTTCTTT
len: 17; j_gene: TRBJ2-3; v_gene: TRBV6-5; d_gene: .; abundance: .; CDR3aa: CASSYSGIAWGTDTQYF; CDR3nt: TGTGCCAGCAGTTACTCTGGGATCGCGTGGGGCACAGATACGCAGTATTTT
len: 12; j_gene: TRBJ2-1; v_gene: TRBV20-1; d_gene: TRBD2; abundance: .; CDR3aa: CSAIFSSGREFF; CDR3nt: TGCAGTGCTATCTTCTCTAGCGGGAGAGAATTCTTC
len: 15; j_gene: TRBJ2-5; v_gene: TRBV3-1; d_gene: .; abundance: .; CDR3aa: CASSQIRTGQETQYF; CDR3nt: TGTGCCAGCAGCCAAATCCGCACAGGGCAAGAGACCCAGTACTTC
len: 12; j_gene: TRBJ2-7; v_gene: TRBV20-1; d_gene: TRBD1; abundance: .; CDR3aa: CSVQDRGYEQYF; CDR3nt: TGCAGTGTGCAGGACAGGGGTTACGAGCAGTACTTC
len: 14; j_gene: TRBJ2-2; v_gene: TRBV6-1; d_gene: TRBD2; abundance: few; CDR3aa: CASWSSGSKWELFF; CDR3nt: TGTGCCAGCTGGTCCAGCGGGAGCAAGTGGGAGCTGTTTTTT
len: 13; j_gene: TRBJ2-7; v_gene: TRBV2; d_gene: .; abundance: few; CDR3aa: CASKRDGAYEQYF; CDR3nt: TGTGCCAGCAAGAGGGATGGGGCCTACGAGCAGTACTTC
len: 13; j_gene: TRBJ2-7; v_gene: TRBV29-1; d_gene: TRBD1; abundance: once; CDR3aa: CSVGWDRVGEQYF; CDR3nt: TGCAGCGTTGGATGGGACAGGGTGGGAGAACAGTACTTC
len: 12; j_gene: TRBJ1-1; v_gene: TRBV29-1; d_gene: TRBD1; abundance: many; CDR3aa: CSVGTGGTEAFF; CDR3nt: TGCAGCGTTGGGACAGGGGGCACTGAAGCTTTCTTT
len: 16; j_gene: TRBJ2-1; v_gene: TRBV20-1; d_gene: .; abundance: few; CDR3aa: CSASGQAGGLNNEQFF; CDR3nt: TGCAGTGCCTCAGGACAGGCCGGGGGCCTCAACAATGAGCAGTTCTTC
len: 14; j_gene: TRBJ2-5; v_gene: TRBV12-3/TRBV12-4; d_gene: .; abundance: .; CDR3aa: CASSLKGGPETQYF; CDR3nt: TGTGCCAGCAGTTTAAAGGGGGGACCCGAGACCCAGTACTTC
len: 15; j_gene: TRBJ2-7; v_gene: TRBV20-1; d_gene: TRBD2; abundance: few; CDR3aa: CSARWGLAETYEQYF; CDR3nt: TGCAGTGCTAGATGGGGACTAGCGGAGACCTACGAGCAGTACTTC
len: 12; j_gene: TRBJ2-1; v_gene: TRBV28; d_gene: .; abundance: .; CDR3aa: CASSSLMDEQFF; CDR3nt: TGTGCCAGCAGTTCCCTAATGGATGAGCAGTTCTTC
len: 15; j_gene: TRBJ2-7; v_gene: TRBV7-6; d_gene: .; abundance: .; CDR3aa: CASSPQGASGYEQYF; CDR3nt: TGTGCCAGCAGCCCCCAGGGGGCTAGCGGCTACGAGCAGTACTTC
len: 15; j_gene: TRBJ2-1; v_gene: TRBV5-1; d_gene: .; abundance: .; CDR3aa: CASSLITKASGEQFF; CDR3nt: TGCGCCAGCAGCTTGATCACGAAAGCCAGTGGTGAGCAGTTCTTC
len: 13; j_gene: TRBJ1-3; v_gene: TRBV12-3/TRBV12-4; d_gene: .; abundance: .; CDR3aa: CASSGTLGNTIYF; CDR3nt: TGTGCCAGCAGTGGGACACTAGGAAACACCATATATTTT
len: 14; j_gene: TRBJ2-7; v_gene: TRBV14; d_gene: .; abundance: .; CDR3aa: CASSQYRRDYEQYF; CDR3nt: TGTGCCAGCAGCCAATATCGCAGGGACTACGAGCAGTACTTC
len: 13; j_gene: TRBJ2-7; v_gene: TRBV10-3; d_gene: TRBD1; abundance: .; CDR3aa: CAISELGQGEQYF; CDR3nt: TGTGCCATCAGTGAGTTAGGACAGGGCGAGCAGTACTTC
len: 15; j_gene: TRBJ2-1; v_gene: TRBV18; d_gene: .; abundance: .; CDR3aa: CASSPGAGPNNEQFF; CDR3nt: TGTGCCAGCTCACCAGGGGCAGGGCCAAACAATGAGCAGTTCTTC
len: 15; j_gene: TRBJ2-7; v_gene: TRBV7-9; d_gene: .; abundance: .; CDR3aa: CASSLGDINSYEQYF; CDR3nt: TGTGCCAGCAGCTTGGGGGACATAAACTCCTACGAGCAGTACTTC
len: 15; j_gene: TRBJ2-7; v_gene: TRBV4-2; d_gene: .; abundance: many; CDR3aa: CASSQDRASQGEQYF; CDR3nt: TGTGCCAGCAGCCAAGATCGGGCCTCCCAGGGGGAGCAGTACTTC
len: 15; j_gene: TRBJ2-7; v_gene: TRBV24-1; d_gene: TRBD1; abundance: few; CDR3aa: CATSEGTGGAYEQYF; CDR3nt: TGTGCCACCAGTGAGGGGACAGGGGGCGCGTACGAGCAGTACTTC
len: 15; j_gene: TRBJ1-1; v_gene: TRBV29-1; d_gene: .; abundance: few; CDR3aa: CSVEQARWMNTEAFF; CDR3nt: TGCAGCGTTGAACAGGCGCGGTGGATGAACACTGAAGCTTTCTTT
len: 15; j_gene: TRBJ2-5; v_gene: TRBV2; d_gene: TRBD2; abundance: few; CDR3aa: CAVNPTSGGQETQYF; CDR3nt: TGTGCCGTGAACCCGACTAGCGGGGGACAAGAGACCCAGTACTTC
len: 13; j_gene: TRBJ2-7; v_gene: TRBV7-2; d_gene: .; abundance: .; CDR3aa: CASSFSFRYEQYF; CDR3nt: TGTGCCAGCAGCTTCTCGTTCCGCTACGAGCAGTACTTC
len: 17; j_gene: TRBJ1-5; v_gene: TRBV28; d_gene: TRBD1; abundance: .; CDR3aa: CASSLWPGQISNQPQHF; CDR3nt: TGTGCCAGCAGTTTATGGCCGGGACAGATTAGCAATCAGCCCCAGCATTTT
len: 16; j_gene: TRBJ2-1; v_gene: TRBV24-1; d_gene: .; abundance: few; CDR3aa: CATSDKDRPSYNEQFF; CDR3nt: TGTGCCACCAGTGACAAAGACAGGCCCTCCTACAATGAGCAGTTCTTC
len: 15; j_gene: TRBJ2-1; v_gene: TRBV19; d_gene: .; abundance: .; CDR3aa: CASSTGLITYNEQFF; CDR3nt: TGTGCCAGTAGTACGGGACTTATCACCTACAATGAGCAGTTCTTC
len: 14; j_gene: TRBJ2-7; v_gene: TRBV5-1; d_gene: TRBD1; abundance: many; CDR3aa: CASTTGTGFNEQYF; CDR3nt: TGCGCCAGCACGACCGGGACAGGGTTTAACGAGCAGTACTTC